This T cell receptor (beta chain) emerged from a study of blood T cell repertoires in COVID-19. Study at large: Material from acute and convalescent COVID-19 was sourced from the United States, Italy and Spain. In each case, the material was cDNA or gDNA derived from T cells, B-cell-depleted T cells, or PBMCs.

The table lists this clone with a count of one. TCRdb's table, derived via immunoSEQ multiplex PCR, lists solely in-frame clones and lacks some. This table has about 250,000 clones, 70% to 90% appearing once. Among Cohort 3 donors, those recovered had two negative PCRs, clearance, or symptom resolution. This CDR3 has 14 amino acids. Germline V lookup: CDR1 MDHEN, CDR2 SYDVKM. The germline V and J ends were trimmed by 5 bases and 2 bases, with 12 bases remaining between them. The TCR sequence derives from a man aged 35 to 55 who had recovered from COVID-19. The rearrangement uses TRBV28 and TRBJ2-5; D is perhaps TRBD2 (6 bases). The sample was PBMCs or T cells enriched from blood (not recorded which). This CDR3 is CASSRPGRQETQYF. CDR3 nucleotide sequence: TGTGCCAGCAGTCGCCCCGGGAGACAAGAGACCCAGTACTTC.